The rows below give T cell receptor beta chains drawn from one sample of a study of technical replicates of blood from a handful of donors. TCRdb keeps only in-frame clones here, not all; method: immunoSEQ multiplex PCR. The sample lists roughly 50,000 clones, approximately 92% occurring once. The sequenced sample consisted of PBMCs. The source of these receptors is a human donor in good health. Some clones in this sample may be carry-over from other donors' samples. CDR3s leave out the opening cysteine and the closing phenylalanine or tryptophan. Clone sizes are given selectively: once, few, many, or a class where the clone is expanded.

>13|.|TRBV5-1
ASSLQGEPYNEQF
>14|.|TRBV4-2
ASSRGGGGPESGYT
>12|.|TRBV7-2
ASSLGQVNQPQH
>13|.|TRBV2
ASHTSGLNTGELF
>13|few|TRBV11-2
ASSLSDTNNSPLH
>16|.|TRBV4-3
ASSQDLSETGGGEKLF
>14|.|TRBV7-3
ASSTKGTSGSDTQY
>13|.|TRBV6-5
ASRYSGLGNTEAF
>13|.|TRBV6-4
ASSDSGGISTDYT
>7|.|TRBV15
ASWGTHY
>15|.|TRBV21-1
ASSKVLRDRDYNEQF
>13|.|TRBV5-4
ASSLGGGSTDTQY
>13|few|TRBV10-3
AISESSGGTDTQY
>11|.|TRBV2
ASSGDRNTEAF
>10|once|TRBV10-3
AIRTSTDTQY
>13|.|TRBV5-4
ASRLDRAGANVLT
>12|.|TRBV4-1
ASSQNLGTGDQS
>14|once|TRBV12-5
ASGLSVAGVAGEQY
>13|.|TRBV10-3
AISDRDSSSYEQY
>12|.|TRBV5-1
ASSLASLEETQY
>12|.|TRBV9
ASSARGDPYEQY
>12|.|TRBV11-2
ARRGGGLYNEQF
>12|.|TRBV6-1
ASRITRGAYEQY
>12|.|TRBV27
ASSLQGTNYGYT
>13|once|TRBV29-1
SAIRPPGQEGEQF
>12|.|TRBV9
ASSPSGAYNEQF
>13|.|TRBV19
ASSRAQGIDTGYT
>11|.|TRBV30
AWRLGSYNEQF
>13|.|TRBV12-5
ASGVSGGETDTQY
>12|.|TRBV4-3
ASSQEAGPYEQY
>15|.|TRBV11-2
ASSLMMRGGRSGELF
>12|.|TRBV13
ASSLPQGLTEAF
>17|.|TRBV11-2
ASSFKGLAGLSSYNEQF
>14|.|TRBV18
ASSPGGRGASYEQY
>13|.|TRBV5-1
ASSIGTGSAYGYT
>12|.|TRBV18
ASSRDRVSYEQY
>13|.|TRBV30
AWSDPRGGSYEQY
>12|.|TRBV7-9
ASSSDSSYNEQF
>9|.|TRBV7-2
ASSYNEKLF
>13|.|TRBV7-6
ASSVTSGGANEQY
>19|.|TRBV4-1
ASSQVPYGSGRRPSYNEQF
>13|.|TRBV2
ASSEAGLGGGRQY
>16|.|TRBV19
ASSIWLRWGDPTDTQY
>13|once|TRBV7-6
ASSPADTTISEQF
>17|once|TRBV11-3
ASSLIHQKHRFEDNEQF
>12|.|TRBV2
ASLAGGPSDTQY
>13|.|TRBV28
ASSSASGRSGELF
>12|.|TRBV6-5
ASSRDNSNQPQH
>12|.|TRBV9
ASSVGGTGRELF
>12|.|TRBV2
ASSATDQNSPLH
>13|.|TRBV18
ASSPSPANTGELF
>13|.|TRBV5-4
ASSSGQAAAYEQY
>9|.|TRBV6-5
ASRLEETQY